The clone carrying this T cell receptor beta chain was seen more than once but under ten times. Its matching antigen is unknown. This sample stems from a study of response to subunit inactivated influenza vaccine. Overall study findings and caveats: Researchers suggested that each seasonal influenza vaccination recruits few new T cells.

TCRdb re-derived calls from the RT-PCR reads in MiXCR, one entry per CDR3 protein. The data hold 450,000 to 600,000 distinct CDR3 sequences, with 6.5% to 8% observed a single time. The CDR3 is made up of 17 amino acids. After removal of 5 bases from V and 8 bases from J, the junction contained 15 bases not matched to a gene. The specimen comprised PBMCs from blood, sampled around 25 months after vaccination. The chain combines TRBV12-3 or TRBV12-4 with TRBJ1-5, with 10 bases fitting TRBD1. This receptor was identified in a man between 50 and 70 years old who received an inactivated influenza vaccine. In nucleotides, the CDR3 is TGTGCCAGCAGTCCGCACCGGGACAGGGGACGCATTAAGCCCCAGCATTTT. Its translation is CASSPHRDRGRIKPQHF.